The 22 T cell receptor beta chains below all came from one sample that was sequenced in a study of T-cell reconstitution after alpha-beta-depleted transplantation in children. Construction of the TCRbeta library involved unique molecular identifiers. TCRdb fed the PCR reads into MiXCR, producing one record per CDR3 protein. The data show hundreds of thousands of distinct CDR3 sequences, 20% to 30% seen once. The sequenced sample was PBMCs, mostly from graft donor cells, obtained 360 days after TCRalphabeta/CD19-depleted stem cell transplant. The receptors were sampled from a female patient aged 2-15 years who had a stem cell transplant for congenital amegakaryocytic thrombocytopenia, so the T cells may come from the graft donor.

CDR3 DNA: TGTGCCAGCAGCTTAATCCCTAGCGGGAGTCCCCCCTACGAGCAGTACTTC. It codes for CASSLIPSGSPPYEQYF. The V gene is TRBV7-2, the J gene TRBJ2-7; 10 bases fit TRBD2. The CDR3 is made up of 17 amino acids. Germline CDR1 SGHTA, CDR2 FQGNSA. V was clipped by 2 bases and J by 2 bases; unmatched bases: 9.

The rearrangement uses TRBV7-8 and TRBJ1-2; TRBD1 aligns across 8 bases. Germline lookup yields CDR1 SGHVS and CDR2 FQNEAQ. J gave up 8 bases and V 5 bases, and 7 bases lay outside the gene matches. This CDR3 spans 13 amino acids. CDR3 loop: CASSPDRERGYTF. DNA for the CDR3: TGTGCCAGCAGCCCGGACAGGGAGCGCGGCTACACCTTC.

In its sample, this clonotype was seen a few times. The chain recombines TRBV7-9 with TRBJ2-1, with D possibly TRBD2 on 5 matching bases. The CDR3 loop spans 14 amino acids. V dropped 3 bases and J dropped 7 bases, with 13 bases sitting between them. Germline CDR1 reads SEHNR; CDR2 reads FQNEAQ (reference sequence). CDR3 sequence (DNA): TGTGCCAGCAGCTTCTGGTGGGAGTGGAATGAGCAGTTCTTC. Translated, it gives CASSFWWEWNEQFF.

Turning to this clonotype: A read error may produce the germline difference seen at one junction end. The V gene is TRBV6-2 or TRBV6-3, the J gene TRBJ2-1; D possibly matches TRBD1 or TRBD2 (5 bases each). CDR1 is MNHEY and CDR2 is SVGEGT in the germline V gene. The CDR3 totals 15 residues. CDR3 DNA sequence: TGTGCCAGCAGCATGAGGGTAGCTACGGACAATGAGCAGTTTTTC. Amino acids: CASSMRVATDNEQFF.

The table lists this clonotype with many counts. J is TRBJ2-1 and V is TRBV5-1; D gene uncertain. Trimming took 4 bases from V and 6 from J, leaving 8 bases between them. Germline V CDR1 and CDR2: SGHRS, YFSETQ. The CDR3 has 12 amino acids. Here the CDR3 DNA reads TGCGCCAGCAGCCCAAGTGGCAATGAGCAGTTCTTC. Translating gives CASSPSGNEQFF.

This clonotype appeared a few times. V usage is TRBV7-9 and J usage is TRBJ2-2; 8 bases match TRBD2. This CDR3 contains 15 residues. Germline CDR1 SEHNR, CDR2 FQNEAQ (reference sequence). V gave up 2 bases and J gave up 5 bases; unmatched junction bases: 4. The CDR3, as DNA: TGTGCCAGCAGCTTAAACGGGAGGGCAACCGGGGAGCTGTTTTTT. The encoded protein is CASSLNGRATGELFF.

This chain links TRBV5-1 with TRBJ1-1; possible D gene TRBD1, 6 bases. V shed 0 bases and J shed 3 bases, with 9 bases lying between them. Germline V gene lookup returns CDR1 SGHRS and CDR2 YFSETQ. CDR3 size: 14 residues. CDR3 residues: CASSLVGGHTEAFF. The CDR3 coding sequence is TGCGCCAGCAGCTTGGTAGGGGGGCACACTGAAGCTTTCTTT.

In this sample, this clonotype turned up many times. The rearrangement links TRBV25-1 to TRBJ2-1, with TRBD2 matching 10 bases. The CDR3 consists of 16 residues. With V trimmed by 3 bases and J by 8 bases, 10 bases remained unmatched. Germline V lookup: CDR1 MGHDK, CDR2 SYGVNS. The CDR3 DNA follows: TGTGCCAGCAGTGACTTCACGGGACTAGCGAGGGATGAGCAGTTCTTC. Its protein is CASSDFTGLARDEQFF. The full variable domain, with the rest looked up from reference TRBV25-1 and TRBJ2-1, is EADIYQTPRYLVIGTGKKITLECSQTMGHDKMYWYQQDPGMELHLIHYSYGVNSTEKGDLSSESTVSRIRTEHFPLTLESARPSHTSQYLCASSDFTGLARDEQFFGPGTRLTVL.

This sequence joins TRBV15 and TRBJ2-6, with 8 positions matching TRBD2. This CDR3 is built from 18 residues. Germline CDR1 LNHNV, CDR2 YYDKDF (reference sequence). V lost 4 bases to trimming and J lost 4 bases; unmatched junction nucleotides: 12. CDR3 bases: TGTGCCACCAGCAAACCTCGTGGCGGGAGGCAAGGGGCCAACGTCCTGACTTTC. Encoded protein: CATSKPRGGRQGANVLTF.

This clonotype was counted only a few times. The chain employs TRBV7-2 and TRBJ2-7; 10 bases are shared with TRBD2. The trim removed 0 bases at V and 5 bases at J, leaving 7 bases unmatched. CDR3 size: 16 residues. From germline, CDR1 is SGHTA and CDR2 FQGNSA. The CDR3 DNA sequence: TGTGCCAGCAGCTTAGCGCTAGCTAGCGGGAGTCACGAGCAGTACTTC. It specifies CASSLALASGSHEQYF.

Of note for this clonotype: Since a much larger clone is just one base distant, this may be a read error. V is TRBV5-6 and J is TRBJ1-2; tentatively, D is TRBD1 (6 bases). Germline V gene data show CDR1 as SGHDT and CDR2 as YYEEEE. CDR3 length equals 14 residues. Trimming took off 2 bases at V and 12 bases at J, with 20 bases between the two ends. CDR3 DNA: TGTGCCAGCAGCTTCTACGCAGGGGCAGGCGGCCACACCTTC. It yields the protein CASSFYAGAGGHTF.

The gene calls are TRBV5-1 and TRBJ2-5; TRBD2 agrees at 10 bases. Germline V gene lookup returns CDR1 SGHRS and CDR2 YFSETQ. The junction had 3 bases not matched to a gene; V was cut back by 4 bases and J by 3 bases. The CDR3 consists of 14 residues. The CDR3 spells CASSNGLAEETQYF. The CDR3 DNA reads as TGCGCCAGCAGCAACGGACTAGCGGAAGAGACCCAGTACTTC.

This clonotype occurred a few times. The chain combines TRBV19 with TRBJ1-1; D remains unclear. The germline gives CDR1 LNHDA, CDR2 SQIVND (reference sequence). The CDR3 is made up of 14 amino acids. V lost 7 bases to trimming and J lost 0 bases, with 12 bases between them. CDR3 loop: CASTKVQLNTEAFF. The CDR3, as DNA: TGTGCCAGTACAAAGGTACAGTTGAACACTGAAGCTTTCTTT.

The chain has TRBV28 and TRBJ1-6; D remains ambiguous. There are 15 residues in the CDR3. Trimming removed 3 bases at V and 4 bases at J, with 10 bases between. In germline, CDR1 is MDHEN, CDR2 SYDVKM. CDR3 loop: CASSFADRYNSPLHF. DNA for the CDR3: TGTGCCAGCAGTTTCGCAGATAGATATAATTCACCCCTCCACTTT.

The genes are TRBV29-1 and TRBJ2-4; TRBD1 is a possible D gene (5 bases). V lost 6 bases to trimming and J lost 1 base, with 13 bases between them. The CDR3 runs to 14 residues. Germline CDR1 is SQVTM and CDR2 is ANQGSEA. DNA for the CDR3: TGCAGCGTCCTTCGGACAAACGCCAAAAACATTCAGTACTTC. This codes for CSVLRTNAKNIQYF.

The chain uses TRBV5-1 and TRBJ2-2, with TRBD2 matching 9 bases. This CDR3 spans 18 amino acids. V shed 4 bases and J 4 bases; nucleotides not matched to a gene: 14. CDR1 is SGHRS and CDR2 is YFSETQ in the germline V gene. CDR3: CASSPRLAGGPFTGELFF. CDR3 DNA sequence: TGCGCCAGCAGCCCAAGATTGGCGGGAGGGCCTTTCACCGGGGAGCTGTTTTTT.

This chain uses TRBV5-6 with TRBJ2-3; D is perhaps TRBD2 (5 bases). Per the germline V gene, CDR1 is SGHDT and CDR2 is YYEEEE. CDR3 length equals 18 residues. V was cut by 4 bases and J by 2 bases, with 23 bases left in between. The CDR3 loop reads CASSLIGIADSVTDTQYF. The CDR3 nucleotides read TGTGCCAGCAGCCTGATTGGGATCGCGGACTCGGTCACAGATACGCAGTATTTT.

This chain uses TRBV5-1 with TRBJ2-1, with 11 bases lining up with TRBD2. The CDR3 spans 16 residues. The V segment lost 6 bases and the J segment 4 bases; nucleotides outside the gene matches: 9. The V gene's germline CDR1 is SGHRS and CDR2 YFSETQ. The CDR3 region has the DNA TGCGCCAGCAAACCGGGACTAGCGGTTCCATACAATGAGCAGTTCTTC. This encodes CASKPGLAVPYNEQFF.

V is TRBV12-3 or TRBV12-4 and J is TRBJ1-4, with D uncertain. The CDR3 sequence is 14 residues long. V was cut by 1 base and J by 0 bases, with 3 bases left in between. The CDR3: CASSLDATNEKLFF. In DNA form, the CDR3 reads TGTGCCAGCAGTTTAGATGCAACTAATGAAAAACTGTTTTTT.

This clonotype appeared once. The chain employs TRBV5-1 and TRBJ2-1; a weak D match, TRBD1 (5 bases). The CDR3 runs 16 residues. The germline CDR1 and CDR2 sequences are SGHRS and YFSETQ. V dropped 9 bases and J dropped 4 bases, with 23 bases sitting between them. The CDR3 region has the DNA TGCGCCACTCTCCCCTGGACACGATATACATACAATGAGCAGTTCTTC. This translates into CATLPWTRYTYNEQFF.

This clonotype was recorded at least ten times. The genes are TRBV6-5 and TRBJ2-2, with no clear D. In germline, CDR1 is MNHEY, CDR2 SVGAGI. Trimming took off 2 bases at V and 7 bases at J, with 8 bases between the two ends. This CDR3 has 13 amino acids. The CDR3 nucleotides read TGTGCCAGCAGTTACAGGGTTGACGGGGAGCTGTTTTTT. Amino acid sequence: CASSYRVDGELFF.

This clonotype was observed a handful of times. The chain couples TRBV27 to TRBJ1-5; TRBD1 matches 7 bases. The germline gives CDR1 MNHEY, CDR2 SMNVEV (reference sequence). The V gene end was trimmed by 0 bases and the J gene end by 7 bases; junction bases not matched to a gene: 3. There are 14 residues in the CDR3. The CDR3: CASSLSTGQQPQHF. CDR3 sequence (DNA): TGTGCCAGCAGTTTATCGACAGGGCAACAGCCCCAGCATTTT.